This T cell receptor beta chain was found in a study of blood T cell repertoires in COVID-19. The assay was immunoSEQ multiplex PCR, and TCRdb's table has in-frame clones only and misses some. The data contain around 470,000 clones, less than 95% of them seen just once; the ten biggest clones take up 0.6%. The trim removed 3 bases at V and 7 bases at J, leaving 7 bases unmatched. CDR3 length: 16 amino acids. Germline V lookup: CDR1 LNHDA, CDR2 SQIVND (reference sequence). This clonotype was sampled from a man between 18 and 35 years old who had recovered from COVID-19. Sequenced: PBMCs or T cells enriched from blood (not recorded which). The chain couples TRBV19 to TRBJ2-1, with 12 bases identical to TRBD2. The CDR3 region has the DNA TGTGCCAGTAGTATCCTGACTAGCGGGAGTCTGAATGAGCAGTTCTTC. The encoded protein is CASSILTSGSLNEQFF.